This T cell receptor beta chain was sequenced during a study of OX40 agonist ivuxolimab in advanced cancers. Profiling relied on immunoSEQ multiplex PCR, and the TCRdb table lists in-frame clones only, not all of them. The table lists about 9,800 clones, around 92% of them singletons. V lost 3 bases and J 5 bases, leaving 11 bases between the germline ends. From germline, CDR1 is GTSNPN and CDR2 SVGIG (reference sequence). The CDR3 has 13 residues. This sequence originates from an adult with an advanced solid tumor such as melanoma, head and neck, liver or kidney cancer. The rearrangement uses TRBV30 and TRBJ2-1, with unresolved D. The specimen comprised CD4+ or CD8+ T cells sorted from blood, sampled in a trial of the OX40 agonist ivuxolimab. In DNA, the CDR3 is TGTGCCTGGAGCCAAGAAGTACACAATGAGCAGTTCTTC. Amino acid sequence: CAWSQEVHNEQFF.